This TCR beta chain is drawn from a study of cytomegalovirus exposure and HLA in healthy donors (dated by TCRdb to about 2017). Some background on the complete study: In an earlier analysis of some 610 of the donors, approximately 300 Gb of sequence data and 90 million to 120 million unique TCR beta sequences from about 179 million T cells were reported. Approximately 300 gigabases of sequencing data and roughly 90 million unique TCR sequences were included in an early release covering around 650 HLA-typed donors. Of the approximately 400 genotyped donors, 70% to 90% were placed in the genetic ancestry cluster associated with self-reported Caucasian donors. The study aimed to test whether cataloging public T cell receptors could reveal signatures of past pathogen exposure. The study profiled the T cell repertoires of 550 to 700 subjects by immunosequencing and related them to cytomegalovirus serostatus. Along with the roughly 670-subject first cohort, a separate validation cohort of over a hundred different subjects was used. High-throughput TCR immunosequencing, statistical association of individual TCRs with disease status, and machine learning were combined to predict cytomegalovirus infection status. A later analysis re-examined previously published TCR beta repertoires from about 700 donors and added high-resolution HLA genotyping to investigate patterns of TCR occurrence. Rather than drawing on any new phenotypic data, the later analysis identified candidate immune exposures from TCR beta sequences and the way those sequences occurred across donors. In an earlier analysis of a few hundred of the donors, high-throughput TCR beta sequencing was used to judge whether each TCR beta V gene segment behaved as functional or pseudogenic. Donor age, sex, ethnicity and CMV serostatus were collected together with the repertoire data. A later genetic analysis used genome-wide SNP genotypes for about 60% of the roughly 700 donors, treating that subset as a discovery cohort. All discovery cohort repertoires had been generated using a single sequencing platform. HLA typing included class I and class II loci at four-digit resolution. Typing coverage differed by locus: A, B, C, DRB1 and DQB1 were typed in about 620-640 donors, DQA1 in about 500, DPA1 in 600 to 610, and DPB1 in 450 to 480. Roughly five DR-DQ haplotypes were handled as single units for association and clustering, since linkage in the cohort was strong. On average, 235,054 unique TCR beta nucleotide sequences were sequenced per donor among about 400 genotyped donors of the cohort, with roughly 18% of those sequences being non-productive. General conclusions and limits of the study: Broadly in line with IMGT annotations, most TCR beta V segments showed up in productive rearrangements about 87% or about 30% of the time in an earlier analysis of several hundred of the donors. A later genetic analysis associated a missense DCLRE1C variant with V-gene and J-gene trimming of TCR beta chains, and an independent cohort replicated the association. In a later analysis, 16,951 TCR beta sequences were associated with specific HLA alleles at a false discovery rate of 0.05. Most TCR sequences were seen in very few donors, while some public TCRs were found in many individuals. Compared with the approximately 670-donor mean, donors in an Asian-associated ancestry cluster had fewer N-insertions in productive TCRs, according to a later genetic analysis. Because counts were too low, roughly 18 rarely observed V segments, including chromosome 9 orphons, were left out of the earlier analysis of over 550 of the donors. A further reported finding was that TCR beta sequences accurately predicted the HLA-A and HLA-B alleles for most subjects in the first cohort. Most CMV-associated TCR beta chains appeared to be HLA-restricted in a later analysis, and the HLA associations seemed to be driven largely by CMV exposure. Several of the top co-occurrence clusters appeared to be linked to parvovirus B19, influenza, CMV and Epstein-Barr virus, according to a later analysis. Linkage disequilibrium might explain the correlated functional status among segregating V segments, but an unknown experimental factor could not be excluded. It was suggested by the authors that the approach could potentially be generalized to other disease states and immunological phenotypes. Roughly uniform sequencing depth across donors was assumed in presence/absence analyses, although this assumption may not hold. A few of the identified cytomegalovirus-associated TCR beta chains were confirmed in vitro to be specific for cytomegalovirus antigens. A cluster of highly shared sequence variants was judged likely to represent a technical artifact of the sequencing pipeline. Because HLA typing was missing for some donors at each locus, association tests included only the typed subset. In this cohort, only TCR beta chains were sequenced, and detectable features were limited by the absence of alpha or paired-chain data. Some IMGT-functional V segments, including TRBV6-2 and TRBV6-3, could not be distinguished by the 87-base-pair reads and were therefore excluded. The study gave a list of 150 to 200 TCR beta chains associated with cytomegalovirus. In a later analysis, HLA-associated TCR beta chains were found to be more clonally expanded and to have lower generation probabilities than equally common non-associated chains. In a later analysis, TCR association rates were found to vary across HLA loci, with the most associated TCRs seen for DRB1 alleles and the fewest for HLA-C alleles. When HLA alleles, especially DR and DQ, strongly co-occurred, TCR associations were difficult to assign to individual alleles. Cytomegalovirus status was reported to be diagnosed by the classifier with high specificity and sensitivity in both the original and validation cohorts. Immune exposure information for the cohort was limited to CMV serostatus.

At the junction V is shortened by 7 bases and J by 1 base, with 17 bases in between. The CDR3 holds 16 amino acids from the cysteine to the phenylalanine. CDR3 DNA only is kept here, 48 bases in frame from base 1. The germline V gene encodes CDR1 SNHLY and CDR2 FYNNEI. This clone was seen once. Its antigen is unknown. Base qualities are missing; no much larger clone stands one base away. The cohort was made up of 650 to 700 healthy bone marrow donors. At the time of sampling, all cohort members were nominally healthy, though unrecorded immune exposures were likely present. The donor was CMV seropositive and was included in the group of 250 to 350 seropositive cohort members. A peripheral blood sample was collected from each donor, and TCR beta sequencing was performed on peripheral blood mononuclear cells. The Qiagen DNeasy Blood Extraction Kit was used to extract genomic DNA from the blood cell samples.

Library method: the immunoSEQ multiplex PCR assay. A mixture of 60 forward primers for TCR Vbeta segments and 13 reverse primers for TCR Jbeta segments was used in the multiplex PCR. The CDR3 region of rearranged TCR beta genes was amplified from genomic DNA with a multiplex PCR assay. Amplified TCR beta libraries were sequenced as 87-base-pair reads on the Illumina HiSeq System. Regarding the original processing steps: In a later analysis, 70 million to 95 million unique TCR beta chains were counted across the 690 or so repertoires, and roughly 10 million of these chains were shared by at least two donors. To remove PCR and sequencing errors, raw reads were error-corrected and collapsed into unique sequences using a nearest-neighbor algorithm that merged closely related sequences. CDR3 sequences were aligned to IMGT reference sequences to assign V, D and J gene segments. Each retained sequence needed at least a six-nucleotide match to both a V gene segment and a J gene segment. A rearrangement was called productive if the CDR3 had no stop codons and remained in frame with V and J, and every other rearrangement was called non-productive. Following IMGT convention, CDR3 was defined as the stretch from the second conserved V-encoded cysteine up to the conserved J-encoded phenylalanine. In an earlier analysis of approximately 590 of the donors, sequences lacking an unambiguous match to a single V gene segment were excluded. An earlier analysis of 500 to 700 of the donors classified V segments as functional when productive rearrangements were above 56.7% and as segregating when the standard deviation between donors was above 5%. A statistical classification framework was developed to diagnose cytomegalovirus status using the catalog of TCR beta chain sequences. A later analysis assigned V and J genes by comparing TCR nucleotide sequences with IMGT/GENE-DB human TR gene sequences. In a later analysis, CDR3 sequences and most-parsimonious VDJ recombination scenarios were assigned using the TCRdist pipeline. A later analysis defined each TCR beta chain by its CDR3 amino acid sequence plus V-gene family, and excluded reads lacking a unique V-gene family. A later analysis removed 600 or so highly shared, low-generation-probability nucleotide sequences to deal with suspected cross-contamination and a sequencing artifact. For each public chain, a later analysis derived a clonal expansion index from normalized ranks of inferred template counts within each repertoire. A later analysis computed generation probabilities with a VDJ recombination model fitted to out-of-frame rearrangements, and checked the results against IGoR. In a later analysis, TCR-TCR, TCR-HLA and TCR-CMV co-occurrence was scored with hypergeometric tests, and a repertoire-size bias correction was applied to TCR pairs. In a later analysis, false discovery rates were estimated by permuting HLA or CMV assignments 20 times. In a later analysis, co-occurring TCRs were grouped using DBSCAN, and TCRdist sequence similarity was added for clustering within HLA-allele-positive subsets. Repertoires with fewer than 30,000 or more than 120,000 public chains, plus five repertoires with anomalous nucleotide sharing, were excluded from co-occurrence clustering. As stored in TCRdb, this immuneACCESS dataset retains in-frame rearrangements with V and J assigned. A fraction of the clones does not appear; measured against another copy, unresolved V genes explain less than half of the discrepancy, and the remainder lacks a known reason. V, J and clone size are those of that table, while D and trimming were read from the DNA. The sample yields fewer than 110,000 clones; more than 75% were counted once. Together, the top ten hold 2.7% of the sample.

The sequence is built from TRBV2 and TRBJ1-5; perhaps TRBD1 is the D gene, with 6 bases matching. This sequence was found in a man under 40 in good health and CMV-seropositive. Sequenced: PBMCs. The DNA is as follows: TGTGCCAGCACAGTTTCTGCAGGGGCGAGCAATCAGCCCCAGCATTTT. It encodes CASTVSAGASNQPQHF.